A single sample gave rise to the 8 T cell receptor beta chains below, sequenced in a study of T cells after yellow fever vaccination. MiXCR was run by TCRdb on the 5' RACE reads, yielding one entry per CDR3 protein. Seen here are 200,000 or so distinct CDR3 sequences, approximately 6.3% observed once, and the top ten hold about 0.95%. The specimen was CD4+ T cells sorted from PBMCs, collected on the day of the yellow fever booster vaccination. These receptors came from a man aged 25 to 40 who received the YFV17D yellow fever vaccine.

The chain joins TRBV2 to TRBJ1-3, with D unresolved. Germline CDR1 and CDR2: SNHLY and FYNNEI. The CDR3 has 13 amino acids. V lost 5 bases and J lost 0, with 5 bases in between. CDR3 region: CASSQISGNTIYF. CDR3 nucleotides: TGTGCCAGCAGTCAGATCTCTGGAAACACCATATATTTT.

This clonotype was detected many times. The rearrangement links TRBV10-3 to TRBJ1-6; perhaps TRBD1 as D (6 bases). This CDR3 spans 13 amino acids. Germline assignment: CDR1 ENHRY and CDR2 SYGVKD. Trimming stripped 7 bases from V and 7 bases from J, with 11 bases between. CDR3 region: CAIMGGHNSPLHF. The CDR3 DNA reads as TGTGCCATCATGGGGGGACACAATTCACCCCTCCACTTT.

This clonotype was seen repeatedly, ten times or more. The CDR3 protein is CASSQDPRSPLHF. The CDR3 DNA sequence: TGCGCCAGCAGCCAAGATCCACGTTCACCCCTCCACTTT. The chain joins TRBV4-3 to TRBJ1-6, with D hard to call. Trimming took 0 bases from V and 9 from J, leaving 6 bases between them. Germline V CDR1 and CDR2: LGHNA, YSLEER. The CDR3 has 13 amino acids.

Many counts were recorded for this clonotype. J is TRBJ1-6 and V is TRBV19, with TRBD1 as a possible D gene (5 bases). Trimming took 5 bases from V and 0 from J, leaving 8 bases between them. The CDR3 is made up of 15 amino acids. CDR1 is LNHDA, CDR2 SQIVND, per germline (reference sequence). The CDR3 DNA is TGTGCCAGTAGTGCACAGGCCTCCTATAATTCACCCCTCCACTTT. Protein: CASSAQASYNSPLHF. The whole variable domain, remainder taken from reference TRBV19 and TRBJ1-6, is DGGITQSPKYLFRKEGQNVTLSCEQNLNHDAMYWYRQDPGQGLRLIYYSQIVNDFQKGDIAEGYSVSREKKESFPLTVTSAQKNPTAFYLCASSAQASYNSPLHFGNGTRLTVT.

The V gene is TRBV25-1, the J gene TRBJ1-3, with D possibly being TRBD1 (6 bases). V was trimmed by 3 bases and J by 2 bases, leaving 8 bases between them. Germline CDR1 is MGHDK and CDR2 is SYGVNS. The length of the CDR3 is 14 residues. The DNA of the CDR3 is TGTGCCAGCAGTGACACAGGGACTGGAAACACCATATATTTT. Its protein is CASSDTGTGNTIYF.

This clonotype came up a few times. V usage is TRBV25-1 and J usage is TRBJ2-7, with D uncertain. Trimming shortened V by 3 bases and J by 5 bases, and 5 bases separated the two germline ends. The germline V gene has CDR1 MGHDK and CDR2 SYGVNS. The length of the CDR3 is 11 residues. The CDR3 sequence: CASSELNEQYF. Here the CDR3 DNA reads TGTGCCAGCAGTGAGTTAAACGAGCAGTACTTC.

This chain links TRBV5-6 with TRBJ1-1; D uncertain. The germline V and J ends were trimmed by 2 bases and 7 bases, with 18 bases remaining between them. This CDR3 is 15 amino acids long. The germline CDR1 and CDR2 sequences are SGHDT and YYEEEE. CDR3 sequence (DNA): TGTGCCAGCAGCTTCTTCGCCCTTAAAGCCGGTGAAGCTTTCTTT. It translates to CASSFFALKAGEAFF.

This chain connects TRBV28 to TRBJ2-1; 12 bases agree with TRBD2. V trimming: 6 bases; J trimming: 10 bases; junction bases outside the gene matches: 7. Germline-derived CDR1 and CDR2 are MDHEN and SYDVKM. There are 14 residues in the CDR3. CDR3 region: CASSLTSGSTEQFF. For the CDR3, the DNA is TGTGCCAGCAGCCTGACTAGCGGGAGTACGGAGCAGTTCTTC.